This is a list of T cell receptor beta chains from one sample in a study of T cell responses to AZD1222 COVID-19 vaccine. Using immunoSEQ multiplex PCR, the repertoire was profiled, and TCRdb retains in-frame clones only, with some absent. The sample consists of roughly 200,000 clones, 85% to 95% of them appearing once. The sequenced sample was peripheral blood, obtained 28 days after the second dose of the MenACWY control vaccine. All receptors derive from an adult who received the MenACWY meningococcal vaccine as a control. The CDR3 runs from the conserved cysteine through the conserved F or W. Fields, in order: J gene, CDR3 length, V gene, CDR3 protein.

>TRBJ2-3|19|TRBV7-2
CASSLPYPTTSGGLPTQYF
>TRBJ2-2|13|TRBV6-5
CASLGGVSGELFF
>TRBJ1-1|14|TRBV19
CASSDRGRSTEAFF
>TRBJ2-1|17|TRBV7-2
CASSLTRGQERYNEQFF
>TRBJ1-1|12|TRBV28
CASSLTYREAFF
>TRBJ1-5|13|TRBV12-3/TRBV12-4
CASSGQAAQPQHF
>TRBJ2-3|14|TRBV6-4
CASSDSDPGDTQYF
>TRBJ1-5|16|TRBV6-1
CASSAPGQGGNQPQHF
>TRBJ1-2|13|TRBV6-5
CASSSGRTYGYTF
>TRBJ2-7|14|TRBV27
CASSPLGFAYEQYF
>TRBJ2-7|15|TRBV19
CASSIEGQGPTLQYF
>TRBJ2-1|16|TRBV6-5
CASSSEGALPYNEQFF
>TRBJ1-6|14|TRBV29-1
CSIRTGKGADALHF
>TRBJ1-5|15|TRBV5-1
CASSPWGGSNQPQHF
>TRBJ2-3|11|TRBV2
CASTNQDTQYF
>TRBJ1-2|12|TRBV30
CAWLTGYGRYTF
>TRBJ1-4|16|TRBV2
CASSVWFPATNEKLFF
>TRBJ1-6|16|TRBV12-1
CASSLPQGSYNSPLHF
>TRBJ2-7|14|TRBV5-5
CASSLESRGHEQYF
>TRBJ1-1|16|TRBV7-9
CASSSSGLLSWTEAFF
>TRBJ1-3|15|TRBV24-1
CATQNQYGSGNTIYF
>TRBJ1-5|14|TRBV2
CASSAGQGIQPQHF
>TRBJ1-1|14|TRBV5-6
CASSLAPLGTEAFF
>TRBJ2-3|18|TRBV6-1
CASSEALSKRGFVDTQYF
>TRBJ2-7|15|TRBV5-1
CASSTRGIFGDEQYF
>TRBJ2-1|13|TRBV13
CASMRGLGNEQFF
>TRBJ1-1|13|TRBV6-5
CASAPEGGTEAFF
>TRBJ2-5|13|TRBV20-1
CSASSLGKETQYF
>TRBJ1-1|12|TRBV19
CASSHRTTEAFF
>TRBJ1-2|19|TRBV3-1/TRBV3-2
CASSQRPGDTSRPNYGYTF
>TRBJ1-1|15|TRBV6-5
CASTAHLGGNTEAFF
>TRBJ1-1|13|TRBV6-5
CASSFQPTGKTFF
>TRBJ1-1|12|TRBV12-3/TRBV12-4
CASSTITGRAFF
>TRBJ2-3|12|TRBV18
CASSPATDTQYF
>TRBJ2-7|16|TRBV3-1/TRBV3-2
CASSPTWRGASYEQYF
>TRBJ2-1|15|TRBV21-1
CASSKGKGGHNEQFF
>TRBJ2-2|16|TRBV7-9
CASSLAQGASTGELFF
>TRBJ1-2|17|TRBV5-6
CASSLDLLGQGANGYTF
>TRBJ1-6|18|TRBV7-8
CASSLAFGANPYNSPLHF
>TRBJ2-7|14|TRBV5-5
CASSYQGRPYEQYF
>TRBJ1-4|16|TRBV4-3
CASSQGRGTTNEKLFF
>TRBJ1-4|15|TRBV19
CASSRPRTGDEKLFF
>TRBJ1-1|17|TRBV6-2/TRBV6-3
CASSPSGPGATYTEAFF
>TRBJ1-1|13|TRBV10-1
CASRLTENTEAFF
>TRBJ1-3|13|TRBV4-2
CASRGTPGNTIYF
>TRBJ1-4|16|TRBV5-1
CASSLAGGLINEKLFF
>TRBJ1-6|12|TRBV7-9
CASSLNGSPLHF
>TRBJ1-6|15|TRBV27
CASSPFQRSNSPLHF
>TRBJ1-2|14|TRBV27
CASSLADGYYGYTF
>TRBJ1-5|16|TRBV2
CASSPRSTGTHQPQHF
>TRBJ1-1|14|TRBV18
CASSQGVGNTEAFF
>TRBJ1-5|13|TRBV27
CASSLNRYQPQHF
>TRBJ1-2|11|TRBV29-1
CSVAGFYGYTF
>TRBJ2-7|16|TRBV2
CASSRRQGVPVYEQYF